The 2 T cell receptor beta chains below were found in one sample sequenced in a study of technical replicates of blood from a handful of donors. Method: immunoSEQ multiplex PCR; TCRdb's copy keeps in-frame clones and lacks some. The sample carries more than 55,000 clones, 92% recorded once. The material sequenced was T cells isolated from PBMCs. Receptors originate from a human donor in good health.

The rearrangement uses TRBV5-4 and TRBJ2-3; a possible D gene is TRBD2 (5 bases). The length of the CDR3 is 15 residues. Germline CDR1 reads SGHNT; CDR2 reads YYREEE (reference sequence). Trimming shortened V by 0 bases and J by 2 bases, and 10 bases separated the two germline ends. The CDR3 DNA sequence: TGTGCCAGCAGCTTGGCAAGCGGATACACAGATACGCAGTATTTT. The encoded protein is CASSLASGYTDTQYF.

CDR3 sequence (DNA): TGTGCCAGCAGCCAGGGACTAGCGGGAGGGAGAGAGACCCAGTACTTC. Translated: CASSQGLAGGRETQYF. This chain joins TRBV7-2 and TRBJ2-5; TRBD2 matches at 16 bases. Germline lookup yields CDR1 SGHTA and CDR2 FQGNSA. V shed 5 bases, J shed 4 bases, and the junction held 4 bases outside the gene matches. There are 16 residues in the CDR3.